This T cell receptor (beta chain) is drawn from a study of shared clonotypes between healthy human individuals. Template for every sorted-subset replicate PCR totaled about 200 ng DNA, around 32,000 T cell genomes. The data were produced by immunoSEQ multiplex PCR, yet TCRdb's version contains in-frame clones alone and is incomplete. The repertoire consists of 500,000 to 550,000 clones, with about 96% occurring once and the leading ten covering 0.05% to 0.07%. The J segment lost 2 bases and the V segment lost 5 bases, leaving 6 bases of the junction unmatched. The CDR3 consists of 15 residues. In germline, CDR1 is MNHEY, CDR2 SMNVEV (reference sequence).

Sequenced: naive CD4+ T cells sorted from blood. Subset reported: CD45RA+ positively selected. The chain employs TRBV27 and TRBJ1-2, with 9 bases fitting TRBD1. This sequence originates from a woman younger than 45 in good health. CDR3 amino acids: CASSLQGAANYGYTF. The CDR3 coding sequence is TGTGCCAGCAGTCTACAGGGGGCGGCCAACTATGGCTACACCTTC.